This TCR beta chain is drawn from a study of Ad26.COV2.S vaccination and SARS-CoV-2 variants (TCRdb year 2021). For the wider study: Donors in the vaccine arm were drawn from COV1001, a multicentre, randomized, double-blind, placebo-controlled phase I-IIa trial testing Ad26.COV2.S in healthy adults. Ad26.COV2.S was administered intramuscularly at a dose of 5x10^10 or 1x10^11 viral particles, either as one shot or as two shots given 56 days apart. TCRbeta repertoire sequencing served as the tool for gauging how specific and how broad the SARS-CoV-2-reactive T cell receptors were following Ad26.COV2.S vaccination. The TCR-sequenced set comprised about 32 samples: roughly 19 Ad26.COV2.S vaccine recipients, 5 placebo recipients and 8 SARS-CoV-2 convalescent individuals. Participants in the trial were split at random into five groups of five each, receiving low-dose or high-dose Ad26.COV2.S once or twice, or else placebo on both occasions. Investigators did not know the trial group allocation while performing experiments and assessing outcomes.

To note about this clone: Its antigen is not yet known. Base qualities are missing; no much larger clone stands one base away.

The immunoSEQ Assay was used to sequence TCRbeta CDR3 regions. After extraction, genomic DNA underwent amplification by bias-controlled multiplex PCR, followed by high-throughput sequencing. The study's own analysis went as follows. To quantify the absolute abundance of every unique TCRbeta CDR3 region, sequences were collapsed and filtered. Usable DNA was measured by amplifying reference genes present in all nucleated cells, and TCRbeta template counts were normalized to that usable DNA to estimate T cell fraction. Repertoire TCRs were annotated as SARS-CoV-2-specific by exact matching of V gene, CDR3 amino acid sequence and J gene to a known reactive TCR set. The reference SARS-CoV-2 TCR set came from MIRA and was filtered for enrichment in COVID-19-positive ImmuneCODE repertoires, removing public or cross-reactive TCRs. Using the MIRA antigens, annotated TCRs were further analysed by specific ORF or by position within an ORF. Depth was the summed frequency of annotated unique rearrangements, while breadth was defined as annotated unique rearrangements over total unique productive rearrangements. Two-sided Wilcoxon rank-sum tests were used to compare TCR breadth between groups. TCRdb carries this immuneACCESS record with in-frame sequences only. Its versions omit some clonotypes, under half of them owing to an unresolved V gene in the studies checked, with the rest unexplained. V and J calls and clone size are those listed in that table; D and trimming were worked out from the DNA. This sample comprises fewer than 800,000 clones, roughly 90% of them detected only once. The ten largest clones add up to approximately 1.5% of the sample.

General conclusions and limits of the study: The authors noted that total T cell responses may have been underestimated by the TCR breadth and depth analyses. Substantial breadth of spike-specific CD8+ and CD4+ T cell responses was reported after vaccination. Non-spike TCR breadth was comparable between vaccine and placebo recipients, consistent with the vaccine containing only spike. Spike-specific TCR breadth was higher in Ad26.COV2.S recipients than in placebo recipients (P = 0.0014). The study was not powered to compare responses between vaccine doses or regimens.

The intended sense of this specimen's treatment or condition label: around 19 received Ad26.COV2.S at low or high dose, single or two shots; about 5 received placebo; per-sample allocation not given. For vaccine and placebo recipients, the sequenced repertoires came from samples collected on day 63 after the first injection. Cohort 1b enrolled 25 or so adults aged 18-55 years at a single site in Boston, USA, between 29 July and 7 August 2020. Ad26.COV2.S was a replication-incompetent adenovirus type 26 vector that expressed a prefusion-stabilized SARS-CoV-2 spike protein derived from the original Wuhan strain. Sequenced material: peripheral blood, taken in a trial of Ad26.COV2.S vaccine versus placebo. The receptor was isolated from a person aged 18 to 65 who received the Ad26.COV2.S COVID-19 vaccine or a placebo.

In nucleotide form, the sequence is TGTGCCAGCAGTTACTCGGCAGGGCGCGACGAGCAGTACTTC. Its protein product is CASSYSAGRDEQYF. The V and J segments used are TRBV6-5 and TRBJ2-7; 5 matching bases give a weak D call of TRBD1. V gives up 0 bases and J gives up 5 bases, and the segment between their germline ends measures 11 bases. CDR1 is given as MNHEY and CDR2 as SVGAGI, both from the germline V gene. The CDR3 spans 14 residues, from the cysteine through the phenylalanine. CDR3 DNA is the only sequence kept; it has 42 bases, read in frame from the first base.